The next 27 T cell receptor beta chains were all read from a single sample in a study of T cells after yellow fever vaccination. TCRdb ran MiXCR on the 5' RACE reads and lists one entry per CDR3 protein. The sample consists of approximately 600,000 distinct CDR3 sequences, approximately 13% of them appearing once. This specimen consisted of PBMCs, obtained on the day of the yellow fever booster vaccination. These receptors originate from a young man who received the YFV17D yellow fever vaccine.

CDR3 sequence reads: CASSQSTGLNTEAFF. In DNA form, the CDR3 reads TGCGCCAGCAGTCAATCAACAGGGCTGAACACTGAAGCTTTCTTT. The V call is TRBV23-1, the J call TRBJ1-1, with D perhaps TRBD1 (6 bases). TRBV23-1 is identified as an open reading frame with a role that is uncertain. This CDR3 has 15 residues. With 0 bases removed from V and 0 bases from J, the gap between germline ends came to 8 bases.

The chain combines TRBV20-1 with TRBJ2-5; no clear D. The germline CDR1 and CDR2 sequences are DFQATT and SNEGSKA (reference sequence). V lost 6 bases and J lost 0, with 11 bases in between. The length of the CDR3 is 13 residues. CDR3 in DNA: TGCAGTGCCCAAAAAAGGGACCAAGAGACCCAGTACTTC. This sequence encodes CSAQKRDQETQYF.

The rearrangement joins TRBV4-3 to TRBJ1-6; the match to TRBD1 covers 8 bases. With 0 bases clipped from V and 9 bases from J, the junction kept 7 bases outside the gene matches. The germline V gene has CDR1 LGHNA and CDR2 YSLEER. The CDR3 runs to 16 residues. The CDR3 nucleotides read TGCGCCAGCAGCCAAGATTACGACAGGGGAGGTTCACCCCTCCACTTT. Its translation is CASSQDYDRGGSPLHF.

The chain employs TRBV3-1 and TRBJ1-6; the match to TRBD1 covers 7 bases. CDR3 size: 16 residues. Germline CDR1 LGHDT, CDR2 YNNKEL (reference sequence). J lost 9 bases, V lost 0 bases, and 8 bases had no gene match. The CDR3 DNA reads as TGTGCCAGCAGCCAAGATAGGGGGCTCGGAGGTTCACCCCTCCACTTT. This sequence encodes CASSQDRGLGGSPLHF.

The rearrangement links TRBV27 to TRBJ2-2; TRBD1 matches at 8 bases. The CDR3 is 18 residues long. V shed 6 bases, J shed 1 base, and the junction held 13 bases outside the gene matches. Germline V gene sequence: CDR1 MNHEY, CDR2 SMNVEV (reference sequence). CDR3 nucleotides: TGTGCCAGCAGCAGAAGATCGGACAGGGTTGTGAACACCGGGGAGCTGTTTTTT. It translates to CASSRRSDRVVNTGELFF.

V gene TRBV6-5 combines with J gene TRBJ2-2, with 8 bases lining up with TRBD2. The CDR3 covers 16 residues. Trimming cost V 0 bases and J 6 bases; bases outside gene matches: 6. Germline V CDR1 and CDR2: MNHEY, SVGAGI. The CDR3 is CASSYSGTSRSGELFF. As DNA, the CDR3 is TGTGCCAGCAGTTACTCGGGGACTAGTAGGTCCGGGGAGCTGTTTTTT.

On this clonotype: This sequence may be a read error, since a much larger clone differs from it by one base. CDR3 sequence: CSARVQNRGQPQHF. The CDR3 DNA reads TGCAGTGCTAGAGTTCAGAACAGGGGACAGCCCCAGCATTTT. This chain links TRBV20-1 with TRBJ1-5, with 7 bases lining up with TRBD1. The CDR3 sequence is 14 residues long. Trimming removed 1 base from V and 7 bases from J; junction bases left unmatched: 7. Germline V gene lookup returns CDR1 DFQATT and CDR2 SNEGSKA (reference sequence).

This clonotype has only a few counts. The chain is built from TRBV6-1 and TRBJ2-3; perhaps TRBD2 as D (6 bases). The V end lost 6 bases, the J end lost 4 bases, and 17 bases lay between the germline ends. CDR1 and CDR2 (germline): MNHNS, SASEGT. The CDR3 is 15 amino acids. The CDR3 DNA reads TGTGCCAGCAGGGGCTCAGGGAGGTCGGCAGATACGCAGTATTTT. Translated: CASRGSGRSADTQYF.

V and J are TRBV6-4 and TRBJ2-6; D uncertain. The germline CDR1 and CDR2 sequences are MRHNA and SNTAGT. This CDR3 comprises 14 residues. Trimming took 6 bases from V and 0 from J, leaving 6 bases between them. The CDR3 reads CASRPGSGANVLTF. The CDR3, as DNA: TGTGCCAGCAGGCCCGGCTCTGGGGCCAACGTCCTGACTTTC.

This clonotype was recorded at least ten times. This sequence joins TRBV7-2 and TRBJ2-2; D is uncertain. V dropped 1 base and J dropped 6 bases, with 6 bases sitting between them. The CDR3 spans 13 residues. The germline CDR1 and CDR2 sequences are SGHTA and FQGNSA. The CDR3: CASSLDGAGELFF. The CDR3 DNA reads TGTGCCAGCAGCTTAGACGGTGCCGGGGAGCTGTTTTTT.

This clonotype was observed a few times. The chain employs TRBV7-2 and TRBJ2-7, with 13 bases that match TRBD2. In germline, CDR1 is SGHTA, CDR2 FQGNSA. The V gene end was trimmed by 5 bases and the J gene end by 6 bases; junction bases not matched to a gene: 7. The CDR3 consists of 15 residues. CDR3 sequence: CASSPGLAGALEQYF. CDR3 DNA: TGTGCCAGCAGCCCCGGACTAGCGGGAGCCCTCGAGCAGTACTTC.

The table lists this clonotype with a few counts. The V gene is TRBV10-3, the J gene TRBJ2-7; unclear D gene. The CDR3 totals 15 residues. Trimming removed 0 bases at V and 0 bases at J, with 9 bases between. From germline, CDR1 is ENHRY and CDR2 SYGVKD. CDR3 residues: CAISESLLNSYEQYF. Written as DNA, the CDR3 is TGTGCCATCAGTGAGTCCTTGCTGAACTCCTACGAGCAGTACTTC.

The chain couples TRBV20-1 to TRBJ1-4, with 7 bases matching TRBD1. CDR3 length equals 14 residues. V shed 6 bases, J shed 5 bases, and the junction held 9 bases outside the gene matches. Germline V lookup: CDR1 DFQATT, CDR2 SNEGSKA (reference sequence). The CDR3 coding sequence is TGCAGTGCGCGAAGACAGGGTCTCAATGAAAAACTGTTTTTT. This sequence encodes CSARRQGLNEKLFF.

A few counts support this clonotype. V is TRBV29-1 and J is TRBJ2-7; TRBD2 might be the D (7 bases). CDR1 is SQVTM and CDR2 is ANQGSEA in the germline V gene. The CDR3 length is 15 residues. V lost 1 base to trimming and J lost 0 bases, with 13 bases between them. CDR3 amino acids: CSVEGGGDNSYEQYF. Written as DNA, the CDR3 is TGCAGCGTTGAAGGGGGGGGGGACAACTCCTACGAGCAGTACTTC.

This chain connects TRBV7-9 to TRBJ2-5; no clear D. Trimming removed 3 bases at V and 6 bases at J, with 8 bases between. Per germline, CDR1 SEHNR and CDR2 FQNEAQ (reference sequence). The length of the CDR3 is 12 residues. Written as DNA, the CDR3 is TGTGCCAGCAGCTTCTCGGAACAGACCCAGTACTTC. It yields the protein CASSFSEQTQYF.

The CDR3 is CSAREGLVGIQYF. The CDR3 DNA sequence: TGCAGTGCTAGAGAGGGCTTGGTGGGCATTCAGTACTTC. The J gene is TRBJ2-4, the V gene TRBV20-1, with D hard to call. V was cut by 0 bases and J by 9 bases, with 12 bases left in between. CDR3 size: 13 residues. Germline V lookup: CDR1 DFQATT, CDR2 SNEGSKA (reference sequence).

This clonotype was picked up one time. The genes are TRBV6-5 and TRBJ2-2, with a tentative D call TRBD2 (6 bases). V lost 2 bases, J lost 3 bases, and 10 bases lay in between. This CDR3 region has 15 residues. Germline assignment: CDR1 MNHEY and CDR2 SVGAGI. The CDR3 DNA sequence: TGTGCCAGCAGTTACGGAGGGTGGGACACCGGGGAGCTGTTTTTT. Amino acid sequence: CASSYGGWDTGELFF.

The J gene is TRBJ1-2, the V gene TRBV6-5; 7 positions agree with TRBD1. Germline V gene lookup returns CDR1 MNHEY and CDR2 SVGAGI. The CDR3 is 14 amino acids. The ends lost 4 bases at V and 8 bases at J; junction bases unmatched: 10. The CDR3 sequence is CASSFRQGNSGYTF. The CDR3 bases are TGTGCCAGCAGTTTCAGACAGGGAAATTCCGGCTACACCTTC.

The chain is built from TRBV2 and TRBJ2-2; D gene unclear. Deletions cut 7 bases from V and 12 bases from J, with 24 bases between. The CDR3 is 15 amino acids. In germline, CDR1 is SNHLY, CDR2 FYNNEI. For the CDR3, the DNA is TGTGCCAGCACCCCTCTTCAGGCCCTCGAAGGAAAGCTGTTTTTT. Translating gives CASTPLQALEGKLFF.

This sequence joins TRBV20-1 and TRBJ2-7; 9 bases align to TRBD2. The germline V gene encodes CDR1 DFQATT and CDR2 SNEGSKA (reference sequence). V gave up 1 base and J gave up 0 bases; unmatched junction bases: 7. This CDR3 has 16 residues. CDR3 sequence (DNA): TGCAGTGCTAGAGGGGGGAGCGGGAGGCCCTCCTACGAGCAGTACTTC. This gives the protein CSARGGSGRPSYEQYF.

Many counts were recorded for this clonotype. The V and J genes are TRBV5-1 and TRBJ2-7; 11 bases match TRBD1. This CDR3 has 15 amino acids. The V gene's germline CDR1 is SGHRS and CDR2 YFSETQ. With V trimmed by 0 bases and J by 3 bases, 2 bases remained unmatched. The CDR3 loop reads CASSLAGTGGYEQYF. The CDR3 nucleotides read TGCGCCAGCAGCTTGGCCGGGACAGGGGGCTACGAGCAGTACTTC.

J is TRBJ2-7 and V is TRBV12-3 or TRBV12-4; D unresolved. V lost 3 bases and J 4 bases, leaving 19 bases between the germline ends. The CDR3 contains 16 residues. CDR3 in DNA: TGTGCCAGCAGTTTGGGATTATTAGGAAAGGCGTACGAGCAGTACTTC. It specifies CASSLGLLGKAYEQYF.

The chain has TRBV6-2 or TRBV6-3 and TRBJ2-1; TRBD2 matches 10 bases. CDR1 is MNHEY and CDR2 is SVGEGT in the germline V gene. V lost 2 bases and J lost 8; bases outside the gene matches: 6. This CDR3 comprises 15 residues. In nucleotides, the CDR3 is TGTGCCAGCAGTTACCGGACTAGCGGTGGGGATGAGCAGTTCTTC. This encodes CASSYRTSGGDEQFF.

The V call is TRBV7-3, the J call TRBJ2-3; the match to TRBD2 covers 8 bases. CDR1 SGHTA and CDR2 FQGTGA come from the germline V gene. J lost 6 bases, V lost 6 bases, and 8 bases had no gene match. The CDR3 consists of 14 residues. CDR3 nucleotides: TGTGCCAGCAGTTCCTATGGACTAGCTGATACGCAGTATTTT. This gives the protein CASSSYGLADTQYF.

This chain joins TRBV6-1 and TRBJ2-3; unclear D gene. This CDR3 spans 14 amino acids. Germline lookup yields CDR1 MNHNS and CDR2 SASEGT. Trimming removed 7 bases from V and 0 bases from J, with 11 bases in between. The DNA of the CDR3 is TGTGCCAGCACCTCTCTACGTAGCACAGATACGCAGTATTTT. Its translation: CASTSLRSTDTQYF.

The chain links TRBV20-1 to TRBJ2-2; 10 nucleotides line up with TRBD2. This CDR3 contains 13 residues. V was clipped by 7 bases and J by 7 bases; unmatched bases: 6. Germline V lookup: CDR1 DFQATT, CDR2 SNEGSKA (reference sequence). CDR3 sequence: CSVASGRIGELFF. The CDR3 DNA follows: TGCAGTGTAGCTAGCGGGAGAATCGGGGAGCTGTTTTTT.

This clonotype was recorded a few times. CDR3 residues: CASSEFRGQGDIQYF. CDR3 DNA: TGTGCCAGCAGTGAATTCAGGGGGCAGGGGGACATTCAGTACTTC. V usage is TRBV2 and J usage is TRBJ2-4, with 8 bases aligning to TRBD1. The CDR3 is 15 amino acids. The germline CDR1 and CDR2 sequences are SNHLY and FYNNEI. With 2 bases clipped from V and 8 bases from J, the junction kept 8 bases outside the gene matches.